The clone carrying this T cell receptor beta chain was observed a handful of times. Its target is not known. From germline, CDR1 is SGHDT and CDR2 YYEEEE. V shed 2 bases and J shed 0 bases, with 9 bases lying between them. The length of the CDR3 is 14 residues. Via MiXCR, TCRdb re-called the 5' RACE reads, giving one row per CDR3 protein. The sample has under 300,000 distinct CDR3 sequences; roughly an eighth are singletons. The data belong to a study of identical twins. Study-level findings and limits: Out-of-frame alpha sequences common to twins exhibited a surplus of low generation probability. The degree of excess twin sharing was weaker in beta out-of-frame sequences. Potential partial confounding of zero-insertion analyses by invariant MAIT and iNKT cells was noted.

The same sample was also used in a study of yellow fever vaccine responses in identical twins.

The source of this sequence is a young woman in good health. The specimen was memory (CD45RO+) T cells sorted from blood. The V call is TRBV5-6, the J call TRBJ2-7; TRBD2 might be the D (5 bases). CDR3 residues: CASSFTGNSYEQYF. The CDR3 DNA is TGTGCCAGCAGCTTTACCGGGAACTCCTACGAGCAGTACTTC.